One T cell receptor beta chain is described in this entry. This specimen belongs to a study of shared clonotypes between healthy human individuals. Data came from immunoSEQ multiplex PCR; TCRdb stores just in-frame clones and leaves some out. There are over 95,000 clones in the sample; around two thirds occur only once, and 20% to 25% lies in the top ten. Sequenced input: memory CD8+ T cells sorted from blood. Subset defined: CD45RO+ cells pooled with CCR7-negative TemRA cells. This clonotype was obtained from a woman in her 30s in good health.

The CDR3 loop reads CASSALAGSYNEQFF. The CDR3 DNA follows: TGCGCCAGCAGCGCACTAGCGGGCTCCTACAATGAGCAGTTCTTC. This chain uses TRBV4-1 with TRBJ2-1; TRBD2 agrees at 9 bases. The CDR3 runs 15 residues. Germline V gives CDR1 MGHRA, CDR2 YSYEKL. The V segment lost 5 bases and the J segment 0 bases; nucleotides outside the gene matches: 2.